This section outlines one T cell receptor beta chain sequence together with its context. Its antigen is as yet unknown. This record belongs to a study of long-term antiretroviral therapy in people with HIV. Study background: Specimens dating back about a decade before the 2015 immediate-ART recommendation are the oldest included. Study conclusions and caveats: Those clones which expanded before ART made up the dominant part of the repertoire at all time points. The study found that diversity rose after ART but stayed below transplant donor controls.

CDR1 is MNHEY and CDR2 is SVGAGI in the germline V gene. The length of the CDR3 is 11 residues. The V end was cut by 4 bases, the J end by 7 bases, with 8 bases between. Assay version v3.0 of immunoSEQ was used, and it was run at survey level. Sequencing aimed to cover roughly 35,000-50,000 T-cell genomes per sample. Sequencing used immunoSEQ multiplex PCR; TCRdb keeps in-frame clones, though not all of them. The sample yields roughly 30,000 clones, 80% seen once. The rearrangement uses TRBV6-5 and TRBJ2-7; D gene ambiguous. This receptor was obtained from a man aged 35-49 years with HIV. The source was unsorted PBMCs, collected 0.3 years after starting antiretroviral therapy. The CDR3 DNA follows: TGTGCCAGCAGTTCCCTTAGGGAGCAGTACTTC. Translating gives CASSSLREQYF.